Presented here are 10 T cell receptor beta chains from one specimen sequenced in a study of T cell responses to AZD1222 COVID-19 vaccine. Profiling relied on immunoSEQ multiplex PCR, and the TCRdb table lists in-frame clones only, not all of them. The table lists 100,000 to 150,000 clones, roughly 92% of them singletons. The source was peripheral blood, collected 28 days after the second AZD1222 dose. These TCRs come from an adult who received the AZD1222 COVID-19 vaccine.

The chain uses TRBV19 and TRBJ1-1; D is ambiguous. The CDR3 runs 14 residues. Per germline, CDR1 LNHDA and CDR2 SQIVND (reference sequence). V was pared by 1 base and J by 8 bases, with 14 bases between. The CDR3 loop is CASSIGTNYAEAFF. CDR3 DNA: TGTGCCAGTAGTATAGGTACGAATTACGCGGAAGCTTTCTTT.

The CDR3 DNA reads TGTGCCAGCAGTTTATCACCCAAGGGATCCTATGGCTACACCTTC. This encodes CASSLSPKGSYGYTF. The genes are TRBV28 and TRBJ1-2; D is uncertain. From germline, CDR1 is MDHEN and CDR2 SYDVKM. Trimming cost V 1 base and J 4 bases, with 13 bases left between them. The length of the CDR3 is 15 residues.

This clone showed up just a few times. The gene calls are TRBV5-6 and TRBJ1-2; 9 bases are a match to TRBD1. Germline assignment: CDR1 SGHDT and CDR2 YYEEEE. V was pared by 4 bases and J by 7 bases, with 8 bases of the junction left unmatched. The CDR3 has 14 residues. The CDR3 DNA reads TGTGCCAGCAGCCCAACAGGGGGCCTAGTTGGCTACACCTTC. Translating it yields CASSPTGGLVGYTF.

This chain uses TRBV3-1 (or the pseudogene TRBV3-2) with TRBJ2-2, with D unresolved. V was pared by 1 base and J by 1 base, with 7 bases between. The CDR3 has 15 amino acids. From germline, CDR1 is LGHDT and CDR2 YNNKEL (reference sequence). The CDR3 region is CASSQVWENTGELFF. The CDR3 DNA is TGTGCCAGCAGCCAAGTCTGGGAGAACACCGGGGAGCTGTTTTTT.

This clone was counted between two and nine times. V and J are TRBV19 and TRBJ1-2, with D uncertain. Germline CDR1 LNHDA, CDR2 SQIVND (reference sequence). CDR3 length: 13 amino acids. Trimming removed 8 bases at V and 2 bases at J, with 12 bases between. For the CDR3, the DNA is TGTGCCAGTTCGGAAAACCCCAACTATGGCTACACCTTC. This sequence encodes CASSENPNYGYTF.

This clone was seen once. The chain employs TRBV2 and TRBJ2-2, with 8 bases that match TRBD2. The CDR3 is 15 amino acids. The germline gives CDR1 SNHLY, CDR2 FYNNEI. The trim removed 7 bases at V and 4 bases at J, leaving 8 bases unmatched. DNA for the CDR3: TGTGCCAGCATGGCGCTAGCGGGTTCCACCGGGGAGCTGTTTTTT. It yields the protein CASMALAGSTGELFF.

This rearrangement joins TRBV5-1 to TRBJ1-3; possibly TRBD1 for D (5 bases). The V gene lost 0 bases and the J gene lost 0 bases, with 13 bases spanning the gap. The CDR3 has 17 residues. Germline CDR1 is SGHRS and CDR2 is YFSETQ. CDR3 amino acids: CASSLAIGAGSGNTIYF. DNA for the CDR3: TGCGCCAGCAGCTTGGCGATAGGGGCAGGCTCTGGAAACACCATATATTTT.

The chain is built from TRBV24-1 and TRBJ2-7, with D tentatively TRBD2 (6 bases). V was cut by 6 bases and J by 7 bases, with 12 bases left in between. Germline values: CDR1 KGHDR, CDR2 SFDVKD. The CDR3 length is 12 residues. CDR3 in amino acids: CATSPGGREQYF. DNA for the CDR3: TGTGCCACCAGTCCCGGAGGGAGGGAGCAGTACTTC.

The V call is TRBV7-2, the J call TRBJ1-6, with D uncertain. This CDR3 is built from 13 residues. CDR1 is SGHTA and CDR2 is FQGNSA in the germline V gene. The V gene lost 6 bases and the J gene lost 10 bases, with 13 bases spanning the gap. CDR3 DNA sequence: TGTGCCAGCAGTCCGACCCAACCATCACCCCTCCACTTT. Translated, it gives CASSPTQPSPLHF.

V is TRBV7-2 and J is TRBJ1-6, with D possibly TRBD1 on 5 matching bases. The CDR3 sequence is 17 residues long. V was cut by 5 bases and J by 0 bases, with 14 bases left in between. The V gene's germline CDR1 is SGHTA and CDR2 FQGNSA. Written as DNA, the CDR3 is TGTGCCAGCAGCGTGGGGGGACCGAGCTCCTATAATTCACCCCTCCACTTT. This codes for CASSVGGPSSYNSPLHF.